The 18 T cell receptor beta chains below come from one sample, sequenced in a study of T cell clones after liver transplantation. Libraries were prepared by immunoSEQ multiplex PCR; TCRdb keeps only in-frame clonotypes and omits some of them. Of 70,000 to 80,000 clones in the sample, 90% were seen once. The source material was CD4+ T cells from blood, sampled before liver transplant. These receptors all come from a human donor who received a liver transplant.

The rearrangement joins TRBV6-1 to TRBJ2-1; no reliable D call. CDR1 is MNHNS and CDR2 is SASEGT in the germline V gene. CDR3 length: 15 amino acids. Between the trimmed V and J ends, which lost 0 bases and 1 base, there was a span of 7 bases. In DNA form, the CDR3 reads TGTGCCAGCAGTGAAGCGGCAGAATCCTACAATGAGCAGTTCTTC. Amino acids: CASSEAAESYNEQFF.

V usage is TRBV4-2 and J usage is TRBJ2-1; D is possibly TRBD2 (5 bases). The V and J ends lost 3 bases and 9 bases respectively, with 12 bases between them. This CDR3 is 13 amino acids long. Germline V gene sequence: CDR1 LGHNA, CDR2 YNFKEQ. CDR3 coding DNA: TGTGCCAGCAGCCATGATCCGGGATTTGAGCAGTTCTTC. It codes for CASSHDPGFEQFF.

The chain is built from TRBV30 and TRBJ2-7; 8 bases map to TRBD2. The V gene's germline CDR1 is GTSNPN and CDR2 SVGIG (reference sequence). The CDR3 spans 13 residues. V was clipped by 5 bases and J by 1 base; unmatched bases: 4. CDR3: CAWGTRRSYEQYF. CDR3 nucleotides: TGTGCCTGGGGGACTAGACGGTCCTACGAGCAGTACTTC.

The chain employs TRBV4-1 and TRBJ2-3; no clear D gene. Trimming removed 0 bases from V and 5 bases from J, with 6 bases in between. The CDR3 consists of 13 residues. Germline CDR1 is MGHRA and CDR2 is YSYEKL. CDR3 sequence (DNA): TGCGCCAGCAGCCAAGAAGGCGGAGATACGCAGTATTTT. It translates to CASSQEGGDTQYF.

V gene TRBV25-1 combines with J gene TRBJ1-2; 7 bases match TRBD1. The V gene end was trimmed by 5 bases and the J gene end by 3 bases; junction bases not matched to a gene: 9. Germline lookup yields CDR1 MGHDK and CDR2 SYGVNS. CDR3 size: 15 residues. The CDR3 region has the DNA TGTGCCAGCAGTAAAGCAGGGGGTATCGACTATGGCTACACCTTC. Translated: CASSKAGGIDYGYTF.

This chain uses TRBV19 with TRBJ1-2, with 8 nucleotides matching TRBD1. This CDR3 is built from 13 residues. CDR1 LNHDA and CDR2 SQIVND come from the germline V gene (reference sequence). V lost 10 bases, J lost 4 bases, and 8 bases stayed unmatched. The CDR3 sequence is CATSGTGPYGYTF. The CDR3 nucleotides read TGTGCCACCTCCGGGACAGGCCCCTATGGCTACACCTTC.

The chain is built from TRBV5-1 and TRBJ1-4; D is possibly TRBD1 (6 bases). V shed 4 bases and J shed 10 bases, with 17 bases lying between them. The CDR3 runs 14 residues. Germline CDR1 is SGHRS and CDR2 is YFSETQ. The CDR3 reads CASSTEYRAGKLFF. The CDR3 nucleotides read TGCGCCAGCAGCACAGAATACAGGGCGGGAAAACTGTTTTTT.

CDR3 region: CASSPWGTDYGYTF. Written as DNA, the CDR3 is TGTGCCAGCAGCCCGTGGGGGACGGACTATGGCTACACCTTC. The chain carries TRBV11-2 and TRBJ1-2; maybe TRBD1 (5 bases). This CDR3 region has 14 residues. Germline-derived CDR1 and CDR2 are SGHAT and FQNNGV. V was cut by 5 bases and J by 3 bases, with 13 bases left in between.

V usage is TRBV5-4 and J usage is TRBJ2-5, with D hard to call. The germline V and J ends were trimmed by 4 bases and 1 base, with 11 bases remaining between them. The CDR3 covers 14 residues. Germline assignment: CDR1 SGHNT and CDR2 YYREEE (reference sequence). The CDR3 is CASSPDGPQETQYF. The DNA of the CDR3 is TGTGCCAGCAGCCCAGACGGCCCCCAAGAGACCCAGTACTTC.

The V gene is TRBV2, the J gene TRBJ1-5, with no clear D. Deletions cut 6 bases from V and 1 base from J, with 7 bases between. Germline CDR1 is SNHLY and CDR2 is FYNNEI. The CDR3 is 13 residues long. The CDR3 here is CASSGTSNQPQHF. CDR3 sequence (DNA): TGTGCCAGCAGCGGAACCAGCAATCAGCCCCAGCATTTT. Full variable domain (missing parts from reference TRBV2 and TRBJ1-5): EPEVTQTPSHQVTQMGQEVILRCVPISNHLYFYWYRQILGQKVEFLVSFYNNEISEKSEIFDDQFSVERPDGSNFTLKIRSTKLEDSAMYFCASSGTSNQPQHFGDGTRLSIL.

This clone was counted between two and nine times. The CDR3 loop is CASSPQGVELFF. The CDR3 nucleotides read TGCGCCAGCAGCCCACAGGGTGTAGAACTGTTTTTT. The chain is built from TRBV5-1 and TRBJ1-4; a weak D match, TRBD1 (6 bases). Germline V gene lookup returns CDR1 SGHRS and CDR2 YFSETQ. V was clipped by 4 bases and J by 12 bases, with 13 bases between them. The CDR3 is 12 amino acids.

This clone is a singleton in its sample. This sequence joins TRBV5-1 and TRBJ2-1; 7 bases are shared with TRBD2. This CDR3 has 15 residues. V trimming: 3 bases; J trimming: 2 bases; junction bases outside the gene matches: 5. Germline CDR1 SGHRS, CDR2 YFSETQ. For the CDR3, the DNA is TGCGCCAGCAGCTCGGGCGGGAGCGCCTACAATGAGCAGTTCTTC. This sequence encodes CASSSGGSAYNEQFF.

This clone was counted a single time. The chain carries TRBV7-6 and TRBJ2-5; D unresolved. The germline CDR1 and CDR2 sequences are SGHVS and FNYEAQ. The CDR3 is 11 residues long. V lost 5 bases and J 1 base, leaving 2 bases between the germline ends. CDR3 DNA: TGTGCCAGCAGCCTCCAAGAGACCCAGTACTTC. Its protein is CASSLQETQYF.

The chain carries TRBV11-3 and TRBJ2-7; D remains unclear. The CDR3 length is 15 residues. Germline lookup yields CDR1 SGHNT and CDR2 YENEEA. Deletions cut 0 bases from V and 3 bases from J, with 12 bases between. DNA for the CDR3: TGTGCCAGCAGCTTAGAGTTGGGCGCTTTCTACGAGCAGTACTTC. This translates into CASSLELGAFYEQYF.

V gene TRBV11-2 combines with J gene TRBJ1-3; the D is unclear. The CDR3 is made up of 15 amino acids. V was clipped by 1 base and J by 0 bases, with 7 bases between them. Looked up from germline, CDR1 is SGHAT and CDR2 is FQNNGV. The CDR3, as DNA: TGTGCCAGCAGCTTAGGTCTGTTCTCTGGAAACACCATATATTTT. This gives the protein CASSLGLFSGNTIYF.

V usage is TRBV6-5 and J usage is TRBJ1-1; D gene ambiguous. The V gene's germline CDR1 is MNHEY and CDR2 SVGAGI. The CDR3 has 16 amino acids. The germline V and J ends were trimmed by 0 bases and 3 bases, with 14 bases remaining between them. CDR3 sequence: CASSYSGSRVDTEAFF. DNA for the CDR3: TGTGCCAGCAGTTACTCGGGGTCTAGGGTGGACACTGAAGCTTTCTTT.

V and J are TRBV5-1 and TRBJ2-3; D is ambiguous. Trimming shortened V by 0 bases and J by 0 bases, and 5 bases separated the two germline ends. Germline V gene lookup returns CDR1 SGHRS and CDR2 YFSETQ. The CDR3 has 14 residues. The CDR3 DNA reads TGCGCCAGCAGCTTGGGAAGTAGCACAGATACGCAGTATTTT. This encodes CASSLGSSTDTQYF.

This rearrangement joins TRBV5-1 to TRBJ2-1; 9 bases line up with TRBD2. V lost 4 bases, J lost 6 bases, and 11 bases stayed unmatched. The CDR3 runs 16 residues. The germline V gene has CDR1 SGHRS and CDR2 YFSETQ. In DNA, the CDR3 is TGCGCCAGCAGCCCCGAGGCTAGCGGGATCCCCAATGAGCAGTTCTTC. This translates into CASSPEASGIPNEQFF.